The next 3 T cell receptor beta chains were all read from a single sample in a study of CD8 T cells in Susac syndrome. An input of about 0.5 to 1 ug of RNA was subjected to reverse transcription using random hexamers. Each CDR3 protein is one row after TCRdb ran MiXCR on the immunoSEQ multiplex PCR reads. The table shows 150,000 to 200,000 distinct CDR3 sequences, with approximately 95% occurring only once. The specimen was CD8+ T cells from PBMCs. Receptors were obtained from a human donor with multiple sclerosis.

The genes are TRBV2 and TRBJ1-5; D call uncertain. The V gene's germline CDR1 is SNHLY and CDR2 FYNNEI. The CDR3 contains 15 residues. V lost 8 bases and J 0 bases, leaving 14 bases between the germline ends. In nucleotides, the CDR3 is TGTGCCAGCGAAGAATGGGGAAATAGCAATCAGCCCCAGCATTTT. Translating gives CASEEWGNSNQPQHF.

V gene TRBV11-2 combines with J gene TRBJ2-7; 11 bases are a match to TRBD2. Looked up from germline, CDR1 is SGHAT and CDR2 is FQNNGV. CDR3 length equals 15 residues. V gave up 4 bases and J gave up 2 bases; unmatched junction bases: 4. The CDR3 DNA reads TGTGCCAGCAGCTCTGGACTAGCGGGCCCCTACGAGCAGTACTTC. This gives the protein CASSSGLAGPYEQYF.

The gene calls are TRBV5-1 and TRBJ2-4; D possibly corresponds to TRBD1 (6 bases). The CDR3 spans 15 residues. V was trimmed by 0 bases and J by 4 bases, leaving 11 bases between them. Germline V gene sequence: CDR1 SGHRS, CDR2 YFSETQ. Here the CDR3 reads CASSLEQGTKNIQYF. The DNA of the CDR3 is TGCGCCAGCAGCTTGGAGCAGGGGACAAAAAACATTCAGTACTTC.